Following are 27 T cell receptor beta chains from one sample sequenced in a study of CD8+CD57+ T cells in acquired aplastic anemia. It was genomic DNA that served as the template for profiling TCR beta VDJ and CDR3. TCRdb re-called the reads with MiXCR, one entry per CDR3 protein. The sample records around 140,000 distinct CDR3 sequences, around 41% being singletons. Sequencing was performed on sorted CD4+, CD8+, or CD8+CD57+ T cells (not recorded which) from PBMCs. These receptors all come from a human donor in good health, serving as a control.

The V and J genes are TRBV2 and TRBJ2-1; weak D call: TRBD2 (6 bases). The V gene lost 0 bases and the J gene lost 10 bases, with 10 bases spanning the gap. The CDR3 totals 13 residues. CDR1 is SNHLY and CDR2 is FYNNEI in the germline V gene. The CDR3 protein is CASSEALLAEQFF. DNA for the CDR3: TGTGCCAGCAGTGAAGCGCTCCTAGCGGAGCAGTTCTTC. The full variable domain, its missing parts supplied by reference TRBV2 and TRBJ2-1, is EPEVTQTPSHQVTQMGQEVILRCVPISNHLYFYWYRQILGQKVEFLVSFYNNEISEKSEIFDDQFSVERPDGSNFTLKIRSTKLEDSAMYFCASSEALLAEQFFGPGTRLTVL.

CDR3 in DNA: TGTGCCAGTAGCTTGAGGGGGCGTTATCAGCCCCAGCATTTT. This encodes CASSLRGRYQPQHF. The chain uses TRBV19 and TRBJ1-5; TRBD1 aligns across 7 bases. The CDR3 sequence is 14 residues long. CDR1 is LNHDA, CDR2 SQIVND, per germline (reference sequence). Trimming cost V 6 bases and J 5 bases; bases outside gene matches: 7.

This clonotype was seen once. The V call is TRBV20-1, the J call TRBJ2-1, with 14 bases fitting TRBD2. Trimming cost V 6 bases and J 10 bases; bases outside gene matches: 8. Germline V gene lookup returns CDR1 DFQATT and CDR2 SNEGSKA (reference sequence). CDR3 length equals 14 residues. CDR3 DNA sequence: TGCAGTGCGAGCCCGGGACTAGCGGGAGACGAGCAGTTCTTC. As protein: CSASPGLAGDEQFF.

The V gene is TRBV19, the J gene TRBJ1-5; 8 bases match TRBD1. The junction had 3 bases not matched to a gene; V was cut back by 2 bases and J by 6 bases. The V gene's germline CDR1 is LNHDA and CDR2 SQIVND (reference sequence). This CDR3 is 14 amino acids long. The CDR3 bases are TGTGCCAGTAGTATACAGGGGGCCGGTCAGCCCCAGCATTTT. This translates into CASSIQGAGQPQHF.

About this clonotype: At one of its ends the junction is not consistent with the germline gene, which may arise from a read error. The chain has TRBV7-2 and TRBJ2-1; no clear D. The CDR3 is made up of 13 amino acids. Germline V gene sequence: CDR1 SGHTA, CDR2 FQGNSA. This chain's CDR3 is CAGSPGNTNEQFF. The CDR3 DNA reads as TGTGCCGGCAGCCCGGGCAACACGAATGAGCAGTTCTTC.

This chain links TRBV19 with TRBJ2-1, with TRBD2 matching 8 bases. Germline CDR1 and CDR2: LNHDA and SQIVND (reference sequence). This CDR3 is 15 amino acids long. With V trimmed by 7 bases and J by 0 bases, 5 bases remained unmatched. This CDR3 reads CASKERGSSYNEQFF. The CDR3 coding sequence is TGTGCCAGTAAGGAGCGGGGGAGCTCCTACAATGAGCAGTTCTTC.

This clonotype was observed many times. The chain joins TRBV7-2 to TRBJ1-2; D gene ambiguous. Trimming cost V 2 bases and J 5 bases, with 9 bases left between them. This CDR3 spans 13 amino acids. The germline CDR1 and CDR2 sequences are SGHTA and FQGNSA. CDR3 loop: CASSLNGIYGYTF. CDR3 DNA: TGTGCCAGCAGCTTAAATGGCATATATGGCTACACCTTC.

DNA for the CDR3: TGTGCCAGCAGCTTGGGAGCGGGAGGGGCGTACGAGCAGTACTTC. Protein sequence: CASSLGAGGAYEQYF. This chain uses TRBV11-3 with TRBJ2-7, with 10 bases fitting TRBD2. There are 15 residues in the CDR3. CDR1 is SGHNT, CDR2 YENEEA, per germline. V was pared by 3 bases and J by 4 bases, with 6 bases of the junction left unmatched.

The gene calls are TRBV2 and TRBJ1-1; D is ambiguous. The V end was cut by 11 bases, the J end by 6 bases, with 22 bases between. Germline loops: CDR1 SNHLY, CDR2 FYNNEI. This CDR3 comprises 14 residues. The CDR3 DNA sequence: TGTGCCGGCACTCGGACGGGGAATACCCCTGAAGCTTTCTTT. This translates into CAGTRTGNTPEAFF.

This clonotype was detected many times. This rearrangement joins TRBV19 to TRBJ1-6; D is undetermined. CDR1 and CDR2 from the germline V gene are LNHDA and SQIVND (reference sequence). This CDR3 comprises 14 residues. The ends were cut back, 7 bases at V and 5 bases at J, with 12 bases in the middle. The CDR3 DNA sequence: TGTGCCAGTAATGCGGAGAGAAATAATTCACCCCTCCACTTT. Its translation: CASNAERNNSPLHF.

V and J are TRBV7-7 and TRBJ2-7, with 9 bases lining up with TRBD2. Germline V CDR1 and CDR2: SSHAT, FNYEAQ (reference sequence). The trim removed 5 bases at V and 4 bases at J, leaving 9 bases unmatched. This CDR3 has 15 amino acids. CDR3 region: CASSASLAGPYEQYF. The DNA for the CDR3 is TGTGCCAGCAGCGCCAGTCTAGCGGGACCGTACGAGCAGTACTTC.

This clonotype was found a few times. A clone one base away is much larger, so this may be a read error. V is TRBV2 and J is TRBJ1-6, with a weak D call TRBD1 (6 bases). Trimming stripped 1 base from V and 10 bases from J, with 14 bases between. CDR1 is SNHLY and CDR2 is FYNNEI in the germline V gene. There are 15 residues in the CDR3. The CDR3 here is CASSEEGGIWSPLHF. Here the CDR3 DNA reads TGTGCCAGCAGTGAAGAGGGGGGGATTTGGTCACCCCTCCACTTT.

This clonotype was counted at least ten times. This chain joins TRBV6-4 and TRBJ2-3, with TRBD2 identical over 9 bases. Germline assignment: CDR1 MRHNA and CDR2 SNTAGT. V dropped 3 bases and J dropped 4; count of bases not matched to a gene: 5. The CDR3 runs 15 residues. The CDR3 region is CASSEGTSRSDTQYF. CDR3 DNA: TGTGCCAGCAGTGAAGGGACTAGCAGGTCAGATACGCAGTATTTT.

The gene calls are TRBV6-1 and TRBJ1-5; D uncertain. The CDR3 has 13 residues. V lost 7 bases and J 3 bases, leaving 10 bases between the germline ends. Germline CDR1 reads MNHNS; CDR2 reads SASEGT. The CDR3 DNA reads TGTGCCAGCAACAGTTCCCTCAATCAGCCCCAGCATTTT. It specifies CASNSSLNQPQHF.

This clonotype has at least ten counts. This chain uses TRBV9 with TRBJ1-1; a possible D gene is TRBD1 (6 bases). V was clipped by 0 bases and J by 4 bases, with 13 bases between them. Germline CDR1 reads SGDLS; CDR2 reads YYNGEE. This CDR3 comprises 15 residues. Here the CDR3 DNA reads TGTGCCAGCAGCGTAGCGCCCAGGGGAGGCACTGAAGCTTTCTTT. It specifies CASSVAPRGGTEAFF.

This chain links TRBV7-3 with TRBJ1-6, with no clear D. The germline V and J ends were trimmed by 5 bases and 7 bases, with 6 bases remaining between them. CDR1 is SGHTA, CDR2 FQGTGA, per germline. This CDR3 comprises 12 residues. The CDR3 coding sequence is TGTGCCAGCAGCCCCGCGAATTCACCCCTCCACTTT. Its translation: CASSPANSPLHF.

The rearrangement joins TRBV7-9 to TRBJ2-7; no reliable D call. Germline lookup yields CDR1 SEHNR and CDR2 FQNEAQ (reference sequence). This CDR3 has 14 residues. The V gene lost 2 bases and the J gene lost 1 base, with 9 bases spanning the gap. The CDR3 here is CASSLRHRSYEQYF. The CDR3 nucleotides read TGTGCCAGCAGCTTACGGCACCGATCCTACGAGCAGTACTTC. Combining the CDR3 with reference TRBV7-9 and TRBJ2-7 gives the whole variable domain DTGVSQNPRHKITKRGQNVTFRCDPISEHNRLYWYRQTLGQGPEFLTYFQNEAQLEKSRLLSDRFSAERPKGSFSTLEIQRTEQGDSAMYLCASSLRHRSYEQYFGPGTRLTVT.

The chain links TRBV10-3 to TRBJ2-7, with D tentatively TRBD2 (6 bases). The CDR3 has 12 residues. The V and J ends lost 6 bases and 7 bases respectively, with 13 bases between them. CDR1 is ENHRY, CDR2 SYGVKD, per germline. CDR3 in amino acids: CAIRGLPNEQYV. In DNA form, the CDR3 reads TGTGCCATCAGGGGACTCCCCAATGAGCAGTACGTC.

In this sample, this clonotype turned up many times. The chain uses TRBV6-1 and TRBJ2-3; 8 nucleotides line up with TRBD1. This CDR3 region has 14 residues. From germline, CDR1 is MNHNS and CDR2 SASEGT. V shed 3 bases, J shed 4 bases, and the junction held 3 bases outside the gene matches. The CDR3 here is CASSETGAPDTQYF. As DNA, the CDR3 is TGTGCCAGCAGTGAGACAGGGGCCCCAGATACGCAGTATTTT.

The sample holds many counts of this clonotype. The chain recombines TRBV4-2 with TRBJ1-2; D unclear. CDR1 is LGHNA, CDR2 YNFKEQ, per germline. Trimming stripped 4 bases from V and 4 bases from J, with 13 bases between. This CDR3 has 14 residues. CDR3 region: CASSPLDGLYGYTF. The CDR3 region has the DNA TGTGCCAGCAGCCCGCTAGACGGACTCTATGGCTACACCTTC.

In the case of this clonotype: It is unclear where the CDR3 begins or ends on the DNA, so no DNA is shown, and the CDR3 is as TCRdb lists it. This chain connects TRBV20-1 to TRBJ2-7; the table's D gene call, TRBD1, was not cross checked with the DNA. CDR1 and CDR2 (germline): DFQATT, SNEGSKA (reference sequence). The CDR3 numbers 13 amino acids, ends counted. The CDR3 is CSAFGAGTYEQYV.

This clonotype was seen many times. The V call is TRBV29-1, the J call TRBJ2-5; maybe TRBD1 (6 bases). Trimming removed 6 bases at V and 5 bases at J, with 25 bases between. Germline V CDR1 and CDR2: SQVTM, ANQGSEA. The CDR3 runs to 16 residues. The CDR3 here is CSVTPRGSIPSETQYF. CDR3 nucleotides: TGCAGCGTCACCCCGAGGGGGAGCATCCCCTCCGAGACCCAGTACTTC.

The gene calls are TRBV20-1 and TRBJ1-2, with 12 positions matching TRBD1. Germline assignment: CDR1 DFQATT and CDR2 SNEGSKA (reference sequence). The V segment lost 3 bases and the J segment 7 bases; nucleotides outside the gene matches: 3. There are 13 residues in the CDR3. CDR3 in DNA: TGCAGTGCTAGGTGGGACAGGGGGCCTGGCTACACCTTC. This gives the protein CSARWDRGPGYTF.

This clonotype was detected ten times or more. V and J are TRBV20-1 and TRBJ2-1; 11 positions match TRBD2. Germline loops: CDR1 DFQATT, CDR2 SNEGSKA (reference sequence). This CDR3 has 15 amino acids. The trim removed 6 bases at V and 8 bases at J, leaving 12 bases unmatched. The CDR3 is CSAPQRASGRYEQFF. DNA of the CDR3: TGCAGTGCCCCCCAAAGGGCTAGCGGGAGGTATGAGCAGTTCTTC.

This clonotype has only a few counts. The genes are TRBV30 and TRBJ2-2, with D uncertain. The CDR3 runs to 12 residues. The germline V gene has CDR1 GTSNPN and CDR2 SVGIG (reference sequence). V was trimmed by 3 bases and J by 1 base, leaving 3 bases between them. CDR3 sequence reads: CAWRGNTGELFF. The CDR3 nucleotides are TGTGCCTGGAGGGGGAACACCGGGGAGCTGTTTTTT.

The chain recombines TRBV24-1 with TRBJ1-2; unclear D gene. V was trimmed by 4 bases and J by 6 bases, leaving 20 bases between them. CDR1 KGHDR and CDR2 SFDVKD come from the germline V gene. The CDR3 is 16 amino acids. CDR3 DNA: TGTGCCACCAGTGACCCGAGGACCGAAGGACGGGATGGCTACACCTTC. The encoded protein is CATSDPRTEGRDGYTF.

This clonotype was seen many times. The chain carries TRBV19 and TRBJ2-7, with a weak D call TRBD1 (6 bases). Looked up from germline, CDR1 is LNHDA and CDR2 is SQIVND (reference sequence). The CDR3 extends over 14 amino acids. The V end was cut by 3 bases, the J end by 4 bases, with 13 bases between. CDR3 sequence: CASSIMPGEYEQYF. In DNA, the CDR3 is TGTGCCAGTAGTATTATGCCAGGGGAGTACGAGCAGTACTTC.